The rows below give T cell receptor beta chains drawn from one sample of a study of blood T cell repertoires in COVID-19. The protocol was immunoSEQ multiplex PCR, while the TCRdb copy is restricted to in-frame clones and leaves out a portion. The sample lists about 120,000 clones; around 78% were seen once. Sequenced material: peripheral blood. These receptors originate from a man younger than 45 with acute or convalescent COVID-19. Each CDR3 is given with its conserved first and last residue. A D gene is named only where the DNA matches it firmly. For some rows the clone size is stated as once, few or many, or as a class when expanded; others skip it.

J,size,V,D,DNA,CDR3
TRBJ2-3,-,TRBV7-6,-,TGTGCCAGCAGCCGCTCCGCCGGGGGGCGCACAGATACGCAGTATTTT,CASSRSAGGRTDTQYF
TRBJ1-1,-,TRBV7-9,-,TGTGCCAGCAGCCAGGAAATAAACACTGAAGCTTTCTTT,CASSQEINTEAFF
TRBJ1-2,-,TRBV7-8,-,TGTGCCAGCAGCGAAACGGGAGGCTACACCTTC,CASSETGGYTF
TRBJ1-1,-,TRBV10-1,TRBD1,TGCGCCAGCACCTCCGGGACAGGGATGAACACTGAAGCTTTCTTT,CASTSGTGMNTEAFF
TRBJ1-2,-,TRBV11-3,-,TGTGCCAGCAGAGGGGGGGGTAGCTATGGCTACACCTTC,CASRGGGSYGYTF
TRBJ2-7,few,TRBV4-2,-,TGTGCCAGCAGCCAAGAGGCCCGGAGCTCCTACGAGCAGTACTTC,CASSQEARSSYEQYF
TRBJ2-7,once,TRBV7-2,-,TGTGCCAGCAGCTTCCAGGGAAGTAGTGACGAGCAGTACTTC,CASSFQGSSDEQYF
TRBJ2-7,-,TRBV4-1,-,TGCGCCAGCAGCCAAGGGCAGGCGAGCTCCTACGAGCAGTACTTC,CASSQGQASSYEQYF
TRBJ2-5,-,TRBV19,TRBD2,TGTGCCAGTAGTATAGGACTAGCGGGAGCGGAGACCCAGTACTTC,CASSIGLAGAETQYF
TRBJ1-2,-,TRBV14,-,TGTGCCAGCAGCCAAGAAGGTTGGCCGCCGGGCTATGGCTACACCTTC,CASSQEGWPPGYGYTF
TRBJ2-2,-,TRBV10-1,-,TGCGCCGCAAGGAGGCAGGCTCGCACCGGGGAGCTGTTTTTT,CAARRQARTGELFF
TRBJ2-1,-,TRBV20-1,-,TGCAGTGCTAGTGCATCTGGGCTAGCACTCTACAATGAGCAGTTCTTC,CSASASGLALYNEQFF
TRBJ1-5,-,TRBV27,-,TGTGCCAGCAGTAACGGGGTAGGTAGCAATCAGCCCCAGCATTTT,CASSNGVGSNQPQHF
TRBJ1-4,few,TRBV19,TRBD1,TGTGCCAGTAGTACCCAACAGGGGGCTTCTAATGAAAAACTGTTTTTT,CASSTQQGASNEKLFF
TRBJ1-5,-,TRBV9,-,TGTGCCAGCAGCGTCGGCAGGCGAGGAGGGGAGCCCCAGCATTTT,CASSVGRRGGEPQHF
TRBJ1-1,-,TRBV4-1,-,TGCGCCAGCAGCCGCCAGATGAACACTGAAGCTTTCTTT,CASSRQMNTEAFF
TRBJ1-2,-,TRBV6-1,TRBD1,TGTGCCAGCAGTGAACGTTTCGGGACAGGGTTTGTATATGGCTACACCTTC,CASSERFGTGFVYGYTF
TRBJ2-4,-,TRBV6-2/TRBV6-3,TRBD2,TGTGCCAGCAGTTACCCGTCTAGCGGGGTAGCCAAAAACATTCAGTACTTC,CASSYPSSGVAKNIQYF
TRBJ2-1,-,TRBV19,TRBD2,TGTGCCAGTAGTATCCGACGACCCAGCGGGAGGTCCTACAATGAGCAGTTCTTC,CASSIRRPSGRSYNEQFF
TRBJ1-2,few,TRBV5-1,TRBD1,TGCGCCAGCAGCGGATCGACAGGGCCCTACACCTTC,CASSGSTGPYTF
TRBJ2-7,-,TRBV4-2,-,TGTGCCAGCAGCCAAGAACGGGGATACGAGCAGTACTTC,CASSQERGYEQYF
TRBJ1-2,-,TRBV4-1,TRBD1,TGCGCCAGCAGCCCAGGGACAGGCCTTGGCTACACCTTC,CASSPGTGLGYTF
TRBJ1-1,-,TRBV18,TRBD1,TGTGCCAGCTCACTGGACAGGGGGAGCACTGAAGCTTTCTTT,CASSLDRGSTEAFF
TRBJ1-1,-,TRBV4-3,TRBD1,TGCGCCAGCAGGGACAGGCACTCGGGGTTGAACACTGAAGCTTTCTTT,CASRDRHSGLNTEAFF
TRBJ1-1,few,TRBV25-1,TRBD1,TGTGCCAGCAGTGGATCACAGGGGGAGAACACTGAAGCTTTCTTT,CASSGSQGENTEAFF
TRBJ1-2,once,TRBV16,-,TGTGCCAGCAGCCAATCGGCCAGGGCGTCTGACTCTTACTATGGCTACACCTTC,CASSQSARASDSYYGYTF
TRBJ1-5,-,TRBV7-2,-,TGTGCCAGCAGCTCAGGGTGGTATCAGCCCCAGCATTTT,CASSSGWYQPQHF
TRBJ1-5,-,TRBV15,-,TGTGCCACCAGAACAGGGCATCAGCCCCAGCATTTT,CATRTGHQPQHF
TRBJ2-1,-,TRBV9,-,TGTGCCAGCAGCGTAGAGGTGTTGGCGGTGTACAATGAGCAGTTCTTC,CASSVEVLAVYNEQFF
TRBJ1-3,-,TRBV7-2,-,TGTGCCAGCAGCTCCCGTCCGGGACTCGGAAACACCATATATTTT,CASSSRPGLGNTIYF
TRBJ2-2,-,TRBV29-1,-,TGCAGCGTTGAAAGAGACCCAGGGACCGGGGAGCTGTTTTTT,CSVERDPGTGELFF
TRBJ1-5,-,TRBV30,TRBD1,TGTGCCTGGGGACAGGGGGTTGTTGGCAATCAGCCCCAGCATTTT,CAWGQGVVGNQPQHF
TRBJ1-5,-,TRBV19,-,TGTGCCAGTAGTTCAGTAGGAGGGGGCAATCAGCCCCAGCATTTT,CASSSVGGGNQPQHF
TRBJ2-2,-,TRBV7-6,-,TGTGCCAGCAGCTTTAATCCAGGATCGAACACCGGGGAGCTGTTTTTT,CASSFNPGSNTGELFF
TRBJ2-7,few,TRBV18,TRBD1,TGTGCCAGCTCACCTTCCCAAACGGGACAGGGGAGGTACGAGCAGTACTTC,CASSPSQTGQGRYEQYF
TRBJ2-7,-,TRBV6-5,-,TGTGCCAGCAGTTACACCCAGGGCTACGAGCAGTACTTC,CASSYTQGYEQYF
TRBJ2-7,once,TRBV19,-,TGTGCCAGTAGTATAGCTGGTGGGACAAATCCCTACGAGCAGTACTTC,CASSIAGGTNPYEQYF
TRBJ2-2,-,TRBV5-5,TRBD1,TGTGCCAGCAGCCACAACAGGGACAGGGAAACCGGGGAGCTGTTTTTT,CASSHNRDRETGELFF
TRBJ1-5,-,TRBV19,-,TGTGCCAGTAGTATCGGAGCAGGGACACAACAGCCCCAGCATTTT,CASSIGAGTQQPQHF
TRBJ2-7,once,TRBV23-1,TRBD1,TGCGCCAGCAGTCACCCGGGACAGGGCTTCGTCCACGAGCAGTACTTC,CASSHPGQGFVHEQYF